This T cell receptor (beta chain) was captured by sequencing in a study of identifying expanded T cells in peripheral blood. Study-wide findings and caveats: Clone count variance between approximately 2-week samples rose with total template count. Over about two and four weeks, about 15 and 19 clones changed, versus 1.2 between replicates.

During the collection period, no donor immune events like infections were recorded. V was cut by 3 bases and J by 5 bases, with 10 bases left in between. CDR1 and CDR2 from the germline V gene are SEHNR and FQNEAQ (reference sequence). CDR3 length equals 13 residues. Data came from immunoSEQ multiplex PCR; TCRdb stores just in-frame clones and leaves some out. This sample has more than 70,000 clones, with 75% to 90% found just once. For this clone: The target antigen is unknown.

The chain uses TRBV7-9 and TRBJ2-5, with D possibly matching TRBD2 (6 bases). The sequence derives from a person between 18 and 75 years old in good health. Sequencing was carried out using blood. CDR3 sequence reads: CASSFWGEETQYF. The CDR3 DNA reads TGTGCCAGCAGCTTTTGGGGGGAGGAGACCCAGTACTTC.